The 18 T cell receptor beta chains presented below share a single source sample, sequenced in a study of T cells in women clearing cervical HPV infection. TCRdb keeps only in-frame clones here, not all; method: immunoSEQ multiplex PCR. This table holds about 20,000 clones. The sequencing sample was made of blood buffy coat. The receptors were sampled from a woman aged 18 to 75 with a cervical HPV16 infection that either progressed to CIN3+ or cleared (not recorded which).

About this clone: The sequenced fragment ends 3 residues before the CDR3 boundary, so the rest is inferred from the germline J gene. The genes are TRBV19 and TRBJ2-1; the match to TRBD1 covers 10 bases. V was pared by 3 bases and J by 9 bases, with 8 bases of the junction left unmatched. Germline-derived CDR1 and CDR2 are LNHDA and SQIVND (reference sequence). The CDR3 spans 15 residues. Incomplete CDR3 DNA: TGTGCCAGTAGTATTTCGGGACAGGGGAGTGGTGAG. Protein sequence: CASSISGQGSGE. The CDR3 in full is CASSISGQGSGEQFF. Drawing the rest from reference TRBV19 and TRBJ2-1, the complete variable domain is DGGITQSPKYLFRKEGQNVTLSCEQNLNHDAMYWYRQDPGQGLRLIYYSQIVNDFQKGDIAEGYSVSREKKESFPLTVTSAQKNPTAFYLCASSISGQGSGEQFFGPGTRLTVL.

Worth noting for this clone: The read terminates 3 residues ahead of where the CDR3 ends, so the germline J gene completes it. The V call is TRBV20-1, the J call TRBJ2-6; TRBD2 might be the D (6 bases). Trimming cost V 0 bases and J 3 bases, with 12 bases left between them. Germline V CDR1 and CDR2: DFQATT, SNEGSKA (reference sequence). The CDR3 is 16 residues long. CDR3 DNA, as far as it was read: TGCAGTGCTAGAGATCCCTCGGGGGATGGGGCCAACGTC. Its translation: CSARDPSGDGANV. The CDR3 reads in full as CSARDPSGDGANVLTF.

About this clone itself: The read terminates 3 residues before the CDR3 end, so the remaining end is supplied by the germline J gene. The chain has TRBV18 and TRBJ2-5; 7 bases align to TRBD1. CDR3 length equals 13 residues. The germline gives CDR1 KGHSH, CDR2 LQKENI. V trimming: 5 bases; J trimming: 2 bases; junction bases outside the gene matches: 2. CDR3 amino acids: CASSRDRQETQYF. CDR3 DNA, as far as it was read: TGTGCCAGCTCAAGGGACAGACAAGAGACC.

On this clone itself: The CDR3 end is not reached by the read, which stops 3 residues before it; the germline J gene fills it in. The J gene is TRBJ2-2, the V gene TRBV7-3; TRBD1 matches 9 bases. The CDR3 has 17 residues. V was clipped by 2 bases and J by 0 bases; unmatched bases: 4. The germline gives CDR1 SGHTA, CDR2 FQGTGA. CDR3 region: CASSLDRGGSNTGELFF. The sequenced CDR3 bases are TGTGCCAGCAGCTTAGACAGGGGGGGATCGAACACCGGGGAG. Based on the CDR3 plus reference TRBV7-3 and TRBJ2-2, the full variable domain is GAGVSQTPSNKVTEKGKYVELRCDPISGHTALYWYRQSLGQGPEFLIYFQGTGAADDSGLPNDRFFAVRPEGSVSTLKIQRTERGDSAVYLCASSLDRGGSNTGELFFGEGSRLTVL.

Comment on this clone: The read ends 3 residues shy of where the CDR3 ends; the end is completed using the germline J gene. V gene TRBV19 combines with J gene TRBJ1-3, with D maybe TRBD1 (5 bases). The CDR3 is 16 amino acids. Trimming stripped 3 bases from V and 0 bases from J, with 12 bases between. CDR1 is LNHDA, CDR2 SQIVND, per germline (reference sequence). CDR3 amino acids: CASSMRQRYSGNTIYF. The sequenced CDR3 bases are TGTGCCAGTAGTATGCGACAGCGCTACTCTGGAAACACC.

With regard to this clone: The junction departs from the called germline gene at one end, perhaps through a read error. The observed sequence ends 3 residues before the CDR3 terminus, with the missing tail filled in from the germline J gene. The V and J genes are TRBV4-2 and TRBJ2-1; TRBD2 matches 10 bases. This CDR3 comprises 15 residues. The germline V gene encodes CDR1 LGHNA and CDR2 YNFKEQ. CDR3 residues: CASSQDSGGNNEQFF. CDR3 bases read: TGCGCCAGCAGCCAAGATAGCGGGGGGAATAATGAG.

Turning to this clone: With the read ending 3 residues before the CDR3 end, the germline J gene is used to fill in that end. This chain joins TRBV20-1 and TRBJ2-2, with 12 bases identical to TRBD1. The CDR3 runs 14 residues. From germline, CDR1 is DFQATT and CDR2 SNEGSKA (reference sequence). The ends lost 5 bases at V and 6 bases at J; junction bases unmatched: 4. Incomplete CDR3 DNA: TGCAGTGCTTGGGACAGGGGGCGCCCCGGGGAG. It codes for CSAWDRGRPGE. The full CDR3 protein is CSAWDRGRPGELFF.

Concerning this clone itself: Coverage ceases 3 residues before the CDR3 finishes, and the germline J gene fills in the end. The rearrangement links TRBV7-2 to TRBJ2-1, with D possibly TRBD2 on 7 matching bases. CDR1 is SGHTA, CDR2 FQGNSA, per germline. This CDR3 has 15 amino acids. Deletions cut 5 bases from V and 8 bases from J, with 19 bases between. CDR3 bases read: TGTGCCAGCAGCCCGTCCCGGGGGGCCGTTGATGAG. It codes for CASSPSRGAVDE. The entire CDR3 reads CASSPSRGAVDEQFF.

Regarding this clone: Read sequence stops 3 residues before the CDR3 end, and the germline J gene provides the missing end. This sequence joins TRBV6-2 or TRBV6-3 and TRBJ2-7; 8 nucleotides match TRBD1. The CDR3 runs to 13 residues. Germline-derived CDR1 and CDR2 are MNHEY and SVGEGT. J lost 4 bases, V lost 5 bases, and 4 bases had no gene match. CDR3: CASSIDRGYEQYF. The sequenced part of the CDR3 DNA is TGTGCCAGCAGTATCGACAGGGGTTACGAG.

As concerns this clone: The CDR3 end falls 3 residues outside the read, so it is completed with the germline J gene. V and J are TRBV20-1 and TRBJ1-1, with TRBD1 matching over 7 bases. This CDR3 spans 13 amino acids. Per the germline V gene, CDR1 is DFQATT and CDR2 is SNEGSKA (reference sequence). The J segment lost 6 bases and the V segment lost 0 bases, leaving 4 bases of the junction unmatched. The DNA read from the CDR3 is TGCAGTGCTAGAGAAACGGGACAGCCTGAA. Residues: CSARETGQPE. The full CDR3 reads CSARETGQPEAFF.

About this clone itself: The read ends 3 residues shy of where the CDR3 ends; the end is completed using the germline J gene. The rearrangement uses TRBV29-1 and TRBJ2-3; 9 bases align to TRBD2. The V segment lost 4 bases and the J segment 2 bases; nucleotides outside the gene matches: 7. CDR1 is SQVTM and CDR2 is ANQGSEA in the germline V gene. The CDR3 is made up of 15 amino acids. CDR3: CSVVRAGGNTDTQYF. The covered CDR3 bases are TGCAGCGTTGTACGGGCGGGGGGGAACACAGATACG.

To note about this clone: The read ends 3 residues shy of where the CDR3 ends; the end is completed using the germline J gene. J is TRBJ1-6 and V is TRBV2; no clear D. Germline V CDR1 and CDR2: SNHLY, FYNNEI. Trimming pared 4 bases from V and 8 bases from J, leaving 9 bases between. This CDR3 has 13 amino acids. Partial CDR3 DNA: TGTGCCAGCAGTGCACGGACTGATTCACCC. It specifies CASSARTDSP. In full, the CDR3 is CASSARTDSPLHF.

About this clone: The read is 3 residues too short to cover the CDR3 end, so that end is filled in from the germline J gene. V is TRBV2 and J is TRBJ2-7, with 8 bases identical to TRBD1. This CDR3 comprises 14 residues. V shed 9 bases and J 1 base; nucleotides not matched to a gene: 8. In germline, CDR1 is SNHLY, CDR2 FYNNEI. Partial CDR3 DNA: TGTGCCAGTAGCCGGGACAGGTCTTCCTACGAG. It specifies CASSRDRSSYE. The complete CDR3 protein is CASSRDRSSYEQYF.

A remark on this clone: The read ends 3 residues before the CDR3 terminus; that terminus is restored from the germline J gene. V and J are TRBV6-2 or TRBV6-3 and TRBJ2-3, with D unclear. The CDR3 runs to 13 residues. Germline-derived CDR1 and CDR2 are MNHEY and SVGEGT. Trimming removed 2 bases at V and 6 bases at J, with 9 bases between. CDR3 residues: CASSYVFPDTQYF. CDR3 DNA, as far as it was read: TGTGCCAGCAGTTACGTCTTCCCGGATACG.

Concerning this clone: Read sequence stops 3 residues before the CDR3 end, and the germline J gene provides the missing end. This sequence joins TRBV7-6 and TRBJ2-7; TRBD2 aligns across 12 bases. Losses at the gene ends were 1 base for V and 0 bases for J; bases not matched to a gene: 4. This CDR3 has 17 amino acids. From germline, CDR1 is SGHVS and CDR2 FNYEAQ. The DNA read from the CDR3 is TGTGCCAGCAGCTTAGTTCCTAGCGGGGGGGTCTCCTACGAG. This translates into CASSLVPSGGVSYE. The whole CDR3 protein reads CASSLVPSGGVSYEQYF.

With respect to this clone: The missing CDR3 end, 3 residues past where the read stops, is filled in from the germline J gene. The chain links TRBV29-1 to TRBJ2-2; 14 nucleotides agree with TRBD2. The CDR3 is made up of 19 amino acids. V was pared by 4 bases and J by 5 bases, with 15 bases of the junction left unmatched. Germline CDR1 SQVTM, CDR2 ANQGSEA. CDR3 bases read: TGCAGCGTTGGCGAAAGGACTAGCGGGGGGCCTCCGAGGACCGGGGAG. It codes for CSVGERTSGGPPRTGE. The whole CDR3 reads CSVGERTSGGPPRTGELFF.

Comment on this clone: The CDR3 is cut off 3 residues early in the read; its end comes from the germline J gene. The chain combines TRBV5-1 with TRBJ2-7, with a weak D call TRBD2 (7 bases). The CDR3 loop spans 14 amino acids. The germline gives CDR1 SGHRS, CDR2 YFSETQ. Trimming took off 0 bases at V and 5 bases at J, with 12 bases between the two ends. The CDR3 DNA, read in part, is TGCGCCAGCAGCTTGGGCGGGGGCTTCCACGAG. Translation gives CASSLGGGFHE. The whole CDR3 region reads CASSLGGGFHEQYF. The variable domain in full, completed from reference TRBV5-1 and TRBJ2-7, reads KAGVTQTPRYLIKTRGQQVTLSCSPISGHRSVSWYQQTPGQGLQFLFEYFSETQRNKGNFPGRFSGRQFSNSRSEMNVSTLELGDSALYLCASSLGGGFHEQYFGPGTRLTVT.

In regard to this clone: From the germline J gene comes the end of the CDR3, since the read stops 3 residues before it. The rearrangement links TRBV4-1 to TRBJ2-5, with TRBD2 matching 10 bases. This CDR3 contains 15 residues. Germline-derived CDR1 and CDR2 are MGHRA and YSYEKL. The ends lost 4 bases at V and 3 bases at J; junction bases unmatched: 5. CDR3 residues: CASSPAGGRKETQYF. CDR3 DNA (partial): TGCGCCAGCAGCCCAGCGGGGGGGCGAAAAGAGACC.